This T cell receptor beta chain was recorded in a study of cytomegalovirus exposure and HLA in healthy donors. This PCR relied on a set of 60 Vbeta primers and 13 Jbeta primers. Using immunoSEQ multiplex PCR, the repertoire was profiled, and TCRdb retains in-frame clones only, with some absent. Of 200,000 to 250,000 clones in the sample, around 80% are singletons; the top ten hold under 0.6%. The CDR3 spans 14 residues. Germline V lookup: CDR1 MNHNS, CDR2 SASEGT. Trimming stripped 6 bases from V and 3 bases from J, with 15 bases between. The source material was PBMCs. This clonotype originated in a boy aged 5-17 years in good health and CMV-seronegative. The chain uses TRBV6-1 and TRBJ2-7; maybe TRBD2 (6 bases). CDR3 in amino acids: CASSERAALYEQYF. The DNA of the CDR3 is TGTGCCAGCAGCGAGCGGGCCGCCCTCTACGAGCAGTACTTC.